This T cell receptor beta chain was profiled in a study of shared clonotypes between healthy human individuals. Positively selected for CCR7, the CD45RO-negative cells used as naive CD8 cells excluded terminally differentiated effector memory CD45RA+ cells. Method: immunoSEQ multiplex PCR; TCRdb's copy keeps in-frame clones and lacks some. The sample includes millions of clones, about 95% of them seen just once. The source of this sequence is a man between 18 and 29 years old in good health. The sequencing input was naive CD8+ T cells sorted from blood.

The DNA of the CDR3 is TGCGCCAGCAGCTTGTGGCAGGGCTCGAGCTCCTACAATGAGCAGTTCTTC. The encoded protein is CASSLWQGSSSYNEQFF. The chain links TRBV5-1 to TRBJ2-1; TRBD1 might be the D (5 bases). CDR1 is SGHRS and CDR2 is YFSETQ in the germline V gene. CDR3 size: 17 residues. V was trimmed by 1 base and J by 0 bases, leaving 14 bases between them.